This T cell receptor (beta chain) came from a study of blood T cell repertoires in COVID-19. Study background: T cells, B-cell-depleted T cells, or PBMCs supplied cDNA or gDNA.

Profiled with immunoSEQ multiplex PCR; TCRdb holds only in-frame clones, not every one. This repertoire shows roughly 80,000 clones, 88% found once; its top ten account for over 8.5%. The V gene end was trimmed by 4 bases and the J gene end by 2 bases; junction bases not matched to a gene: 6. Germline V lookup: CDR1 MNHEY, CDR2 SVGAGI. The CDR3 runs 16 residues. Sequencing was carried out using peripheral blood. The chain employs TRBV6-5 and TRBJ2-1, with 9 bases identical to TRBD1. This receptor was obtained from a human donor in a cohort sampled during active COVID-19. The CDR3 spells CASSSSTGGTYNEQFF. The CDR3 DNA reads as TGTGCCAGCAGTTCCTCGACAGGGGGGACCTACAATGAGCAGTTCTTC.